The clone carrying this TCR beta chain was seen at least ten times. This CDR3 region has 14 residues. V lost 8 bases to trimming and J lost 7 bases; unmatched junction nucleotides: 10. The V gene's germline CDR1 is MDHEN and CDR2 SYDVKM. This entry belongs to a study of response to subunit inactivated influenza vaccine. TCRdb analysed the RT-PCR reads with MiXCR anew, one entry per CDR3 protein. The sample lists a few hundred thousand distinct CDR3 sequences, less than 25% occurring once. The chain employs TRBV28 and TRBJ1-4, with TRBD1 identical over 7 bases. The source was PBMCs from blood, collected around 22 months after vaccination. The clonotype originates from a man between 50 and 75 years old who received an inactivated influenza vaccine. The CDR3 sequence is CASATGVIGEKLFF. Here the CDR3 DNA reads TGTGCCAGCGCAACAGGGGTTATAGGTGAAAAACTGTTTTTT.